The present T cell receptor beta chain was sequenced within a study of T cell changes during pregnancy in multiple sclerosis. Germline CDR1 and CDR2: SGHKS and YYEKEE (reference sequence). V was cut by 0 bases and J by 13 bases, with 11 bases left in between. The CDR3 runs 12 residues. This clone was picked up a small number of times. TCRdb keeps only in-frame clones here, not all; method: immunoSEQ multiplex PCR. The sample shows approximately 26,000 clones, roughly nine tenths of them seen only once. This TCR was recovered from a female donor with multiple sclerosis, enrolled in a pregnancy study. Sequencing used CD4+ T cells from peripheral blood mononuclear cells, obtained in the second trimester of pregnancy. The rearrangement links TRBV5-5 to TRBJ2-1; D is uncertain. CDR3 protein: CASSLARGTQFF. CDR3 DNA: TGTGCCAGCAGCTTGGCCCGTGGCACCCAGTTCTTC.